What follows are 32 T cell receptor beta chains derived from one specimen sequenced in a study of CD8 T cells in ankylosing spondylitis. MiXCR, applied by TCRdb to the 5' RACE reads, yields one record per CDR3 protein. Of some 400,000 distinct CDR3 sequences listed, around 22% are singletons. General observations from the study: A TCR beta motif of 8 or 9 highly homologous variants appeared characteristic of ankylosing spondylitis blood.

No antigen has been identified for these receptors. Sequencing was carried out using blood, either unsorted or a sorted T cell fraction (not recorded which). The receptors were gathered from a male donor with ankylosing spondylitis.

This clonotype occurred a few times. V gene TRBV19 combines with J gene TRBJ2-1, with a possible D match to TRBD2 (6 bases). The CDR3 is made up of 18 amino acids. Germline-derived CDR1 and CDR2 are LNHDA and SQIVND (reference sequence). V gave up 1 base and J gave up 5 bases, with 21 bases separating them. This CDR3 reads CASSIGWRGAGTHNEQFF. The CDR3 bases are TGTGCCAGTAGTATAGGTTGGCGCGGGGCGGGGACTCACAATGAGCAGTTCTTC.

The chain couples TRBV4-1 to TRBJ2-3; 12 positions agree with TRBD2. The CDR3 has 18 residues. V was clipped by 3 bases and J by 2 bases; unmatched bases: 9. CDR1 is MGHRA and CDR2 is YSYEKL in the germline V gene. The CDR3 protein is CASSQDPGLAGTTDTQYF. The DNA for the CDR3 is TGCGCCAGCAGCCAGGATCCTGGACTAGCGGGAACCACAGATACGCAGTATTTT.

J is TRBJ2-1 and V is TRBV20-1, with 7 positions matching TRBD1. This CDR3 contains 15 residues. The J segment lost 0 bases and the V segment lost 4 bases, leaving 6 bases of the junction unmatched. The germline V gene has CDR1 DFQATT and CDR2 SNEGSKA (reference sequence). The CDR3 protein is CSATGDSRSYNEQFF. The CDR3 nucleotides read TGCAGTGCTACTGGGGACAGCCGCTCCTACAATGAGCAGTTCTTC.

This clonotype was counted between two and nine times. This rearrangement joins TRBV6-5 to TRBJ2-7; D remains ambiguous. The CDR3 consists of 12 residues. V was trimmed by 8 bases and J by 7 bases, leaving 15 bases between them. Germline CDR1 reads MNHEY; CDR2 reads SVGAGI. This chain's CDR3 is CASASLLGEQYF. As DNA, the CDR3 is TGTGCCAGCGCTTCCCTACTGGGGGAGCAGTACTTC.

The chain links TRBV21-1 to TRBJ2-1; the D call TRBD1 from the table was never checked on the DNA. TRBV21-1 has pseudogene status. The CDR3 is 17 amino acids. As DNA, the CDR3 is TGTGCCAGCAGCAAATGGGACCCCAAAACGCGACCCAATGAGCAGTTCTTC. Its protein product is CASSKWDPKTRPNEQFF.

V is TRBV6-4 and J is TRBJ1-1; 7 nucleotides line up with TRBD1. The germline gives CDR1 MRHNA, CDR2 SNTAGT. The CDR3 is 14 residues long. V trimming: 1 base; J trimming: 3 bases; junction bases outside the gene matches: 2. CDR3 sequence (DNA): TGTGCCAGCAGTGACTTTGGACAGGACACTGAAGCTTTCTTT. Translation gives CASSDFGQDTEAFF.

The DNA for the CDR3 is TGCAGTGCTACGCCGGGACACTATAACTATGGCTACACCTTC. It codes for CSATPGHYNYGYTF. The genes are TRBV20-1 and TRBJ1-2; a possible D gene is TRBD1 (6 bases). The length of the CDR3 is 14 residues. V lost 4 bases and J lost 1, with 13 bases in between. CDR1 is DFQATT, CDR2 SNEGSKA, per germline (reference sequence).

This chain uses TRBV7-8 with TRBJ2-4; D is uncertain. From germline, CDR1 is SGHVS and CDR2 FQNEAQ. CDR3 length: 15 residues. V dropped 2 bases and J dropped 0 bases, with 8 bases sitting between them. CDR3 loop: CASSLSLIAKNIQYF. CDR3 DNA: TGTGCCAGCAGCTTATCGCTGATAGCCAAAAACATTCAGTACTTC.

The chain has TRBV20-1 and TRBJ2-1; 11 bases agree with TRBD2. Germline V gene data show CDR1 as DFQATT and CDR2 as SNEGSKA (reference sequence). After removal of 5 bases from V and 5 bases from J, the junction contained 8 bases not matched to a gene. The CDR3 length is 15 residues. The CDR3 here is CSAHPSGRFNNEQFF. The CDR3 coding sequence is TGCAGTGCTCACCCTAGCGGGAGGTTTAACAATGAGCAGTTCTTC.

This clonotype was detected only a few times. The chain uses TRBV5-1 and TRBJ1-3; 8 bases fit TRBD1. This CDR3 spans 18 amino acids. The germline CDR1 and CDR2 sequences are SGHRS and YFSETQ. Trimming at V came to 1 base and at J to 0 bases, leaving 9 bases not matched to a gene. Here the CDR3 reads CASSLFPQGAGSGNTIYF. The DNA for the CDR3 is TGCGCCAGCAGCTTGTTTCCCCAGGGGGCCGGCTCTGGAAACACCATATATTTT.

This clonotype was found a few times. The CDR3 coding sequence is TGTGCCACCACAGACCCTTCACGCGAATATAGCAATCAGCCCCAGCATTTT. Translated: CATTDPSREYSNQPQHF. This chain links TRBV24-1 with TRBJ1-5; D is unresolved. Germline V gene sequence: CDR1 KGHDR, CDR2 SFDVKD. The CDR3 contains 17 residues. V dropped 8 bases and J dropped 0 bases, with 19 bases sitting between them.

This chain connects TRBV20-1 to TRBJ2-5; 7 bases agree with TRBD2. The trim removed 3 bases at V and 4 bases at J, leaving 14 bases unmatched. The CDR3 loop spans 16 amino acids. Germline loops: CDR1 DFQATT, CDR2 SNEGSKA (reference sequence). The CDR3 DNA reads as TGCAGTGCTAGCCGGCTAGCGGTTGCCCAGGGAGAGACCCAGTACTTC. It is translated as CSASRLAVAQGETQYF.

The V gene is TRBV28, the J gene TRBJ2-7; the D is unclear. Trimming stripped 6 bases from V and 7 bases from J, with 10 bases between. Germline V CDR1 and CDR2: MDHEN, SYDVKM. This CDR3 has 11 amino acids. The CDR3 nucleotides read TGTGCCAGCAGCTCCCTCTTGGAGCAGTACTTC. It specifies CASSSLLEQYF. Drawing the rest from reference TRBV28 and TRBJ2-7, the complete variable domain is DVKVTQSSRYLVKRTGEKVFLECVQDMDHENMFWYRQDPGLGLRLIYFSYDVKMKEKGDIPEGYSVSREKKERFSLILESASTNQTSMYLCASSSLLEQYFGPGTRLTVT.

The V gene is TRBV20-1, the J gene TRBJ2-7; 10 bases agree with TRBD1. V gave up 6 bases and J gave up 5 bases; unmatched junction bases: 10. The CDR3 consists of 14 residues. Per germline, CDR1 DFQATT and CDR2 SNEGSKA (reference sequence). The CDR3 protein is CSAGRDRGRNEQYF. The CDR3, as DNA: TGCAGTGCAGGGCGGGACAGGGGAAGGAACGAGCAGTACTTC.

This clonotype was picked up many times. The chain recombines TRBV14 with TRBJ2-4; D may be TRBD2 (6 bases). This CDR3 region has 16 residues. CDR1 and CDR2 from the germline V gene are SGHDN and FVKESK. V was clipped by 4 bases and J by 0 bases, with 13 bases between them. DNA for the CDR3: TGTGCCAGCAGCCCGGGACTCCTCCTAGCCAAAAACATTCAGTACTTC. Translation gives CASSPGLLLAKNIQYF.

This clonotype was counted a single time. This rearrangement joins TRBV7-2 to TRBJ2-1; the D gene is possibly TRBD2 (7 bases). In germline, CDR1 is SGHTA, CDR2 FQGNSA. CDR3 length: 13 residues. Trimming left V 5 bases short and J 9 bases short, with 14 bases between. The CDR3 nucleotides are TGTGCCAGCAGCGATAGGGGGGGGCGTGAGCAGTTCTTC. Its protein is CASSDRGGREQFF.

V and J are TRBV7-9 and TRBJ2-1; 9 positions match TRBD1. Germline CDR1 is SEHNR and CDR2 is FQNEAQ (reference sequence). V gave up 2 bases and J gave up 5 bases; unmatched junction bases: 4. The CDR3 is made up of 15 amino acids. DNA for the CDR3: TGTGCCAGCAGCTTAAATGGGGACAGGGACAATGAGCAGTTCTTC. Its translation is CASSLNGDRDNEQFF. Looking up the rest from reference TRBV7-9 and TRBJ2-1 gives the full variable domain: DTGVSQNPRHKITKRGQNVTFRCDPISEHNRLYWYRQTLGQGPEFLTYFQNEAQLEKSRLLSDRFSAERPKGSFSTLEIQRTEQGDSAMYLCASSLNGDRDNEQFFGPGTRLTVL.

This chain joins TRBV20-1 and TRBJ2-1; D ambiguous. The germline V gene has CDR1 DFQATT and CDR2 SNEGSKA (reference sequence). The V gene lost 0 bases and the J gene lost 3 bases, with 6 bases spanning the gap. CDR3 size: 13 residues. The CDR3 nucleotides are TGCAGTGCTAGAGATTGGGTCTACAATGAGCAGTTCTTC. Protein sequence: CSARDWVYNEQFF.

The sample holds a few counts of this clonotype. The rearrangement joins TRBV6-5 to TRBJ2-1; 10 bases line up with TRBD1. Germline V gene sequence: CDR1 MNHEY, CDR2 SVGAGI. The CDR3 has 12 residues. The V and J ends lost 5 bases and 12 bases, in that order; junction bases with no gene match: 4. In DNA form, the CDR3 reads TGTGCCAGCAGTCCCAGGACAGGGGGGCAGTTCTTC. The encoded protein is CASSPRTGGQFF.

In its sample, this clonotype was seen once. The V call is TRBV20-1, the J call TRBJ2-3; the match to TRBD1 covers 7 bases. With 5 bases clipped from V and 2 bases from J, the junction kept 7 bases outside the gene matches. Germline V gene lookup returns CDR1 DFQATT and CDR2 SNEGSKA (reference sequence). This CDR3 spans 14 amino acids. CDR3 protein: CSASTGAYTDTQYF. Here the CDR3 DNA reads TGCAGTGCTTCCACAGGGGCCTACACAGATACGCAGTATTTT.

The chain links TRBV5-6 to TRBJ2-3; TRBD2 is a possible D gene (6 bases). CDR3 size: 16 residues. The ends were cut back, 3 bases at V and 2 bases at J, with 16 bases in the middle. CDR1 SGHDT and CDR2 YYEEEE come from the germline V gene. The CDR3, as DNA: TGTGCCAGCAGCTGGGAGGCTCTAACCCCCACAGATACGCAGTATTTT. This sequence encodes CASSWEALTPTDTQYF.

This chain connects TRBV30 to TRBJ2-3, with D uncertain. CDR3 length: 11 amino acids. CDR1 is GTSNPN, CDR2 SVGIG, per germline (reference sequence). The V gene lost 4 bases and the J gene lost 2 bases, with 4 bases spanning the gap. The CDR3 protein is CAWTNTDTQYF. DNA of the CDR3: TGTGCCTGGACGAACACAGATACGCAGTATTTT.

This clonotype was seen ten or more times. The chain joins TRBV7-7 to TRBJ2-1; D might be TRBD1 or TRBD2, each matching 5 bases. This CDR3 has 14 amino acids. V was shortened by 10 bases and J by 7 bases, with 20 bases between the two germline ends. CDR1 is SSHAT, CDR2 FNYEAQ, per germline (reference sequence). The CDR3 reads CAIARDVKSNEQFF. The DNA of the CDR3 is TGTGCCATAGCCCGGGACGTGAAGTCAAATGAGCAGTTCTTC.

This clonotype was seen a handful of times. The genes are TRBV7-2 and TRBJ2-3; the D is unclear. Trimming removed 8 bases from V and 4 bases from J, with 13 bases in between. Germline V gene lookup returns CDR1 SGHTA and CDR2 FQGNSA. This CDR3 has 13 residues. CDR3 amino acids: CASGPRVADTQYF. Here the CDR3 DNA reads TGTGCCAGCGGCCCAAGAGTGGCAGATACGCAGTATTTT.

This clonotype was seen at least ten times. The chain carries TRBV5-1 and TRBJ2-1; the D is unclear. The CDR3 contains 13 residues. Germline V lookup: CDR1 SGHRS, CDR2 YFSETQ. Between the trimmed V and J ends, which lost 0 bases and 7 bases, there was a span of 8 bases. The CDR3 coding sequence is TGCGCCAGCAGCTTGGCCATGGGTAATGAGCAGTTCTTC. This codes for CASSLAMGNEQFF.

This chain connects TRBV5-1 to TRBJ2-3, with a tentative D call TRBD1 (6 bases). Trimming took 7 bases from V and 0 from J, leaving 18 bases between them. CDR3 length: 16 residues. In germline, CDR1 is SGHRS, CDR2 YFSETQ. CDR3 in amino acids: CASGDQGLTSTDTQYF. Here the CDR3 DNA reads TGCGCCAGCGGTGATCAGGGGCTAACTAGCACAGATACGCAGTATTTT.

This clonotype was recorded at least ten times. CDR3 DNA: TGCGCCAGCAGCTTGACGGGAGGCCCCCCTTCCGGGGAGCTGTTTTTT. It codes for CASSLTGGPPSGELFF. The V call is TRBV5-1, the J call TRBJ2-2, with TRBD2 identical over 7 bases. The CDR3 is 16 residues long. Germline assignment: CDR1 SGHRS and CDR2 YFSETQ. V lost 1 base to trimming and J lost 6 bases; unmatched junction nucleotides: 9.

V usage is TRBV7-3 and J usage is TRBJ1-2, with 8 bases lining up with TRBD1. The V segment lost 4 bases and the J segment 2 bases; nucleotides outside the gene matches: 12. Germline assignment: CDR1 SGHTA and CDR2 FQGTGA. The CDR3 consists of 17 residues. The CDR3 spells CASSSLPRGRWNYGYTF. DNA for the CDR3: TGTGCCAGCAGCTCCCTCCCCAGGGGGCGCTGGAACTATGGCTACACCTTC.

This chain links TRBV6-6 with TRBJ1-1; D is perhaps TRBD1 (5 bases). CDR3 length: 13 residues. Germline CDR1 MNHNY, CDR2 SVGAGI (reference sequence). Trimming took 6 bases from V and 3 from J, leaving 11 bases between them. The CDR3 bases are TGTGCCAGCAGGGACAAAAAGTACACTGAAGCTTTCTTT. Its protein is CASRDKKYTEAFF.

V is TRBV28 and J is TRBJ2-1; 13 bases line up with TRBD2. V shed 6 bases and J 7 bases; nucleotides not matched to a gene: 3. Germline CDR1 and CDR2: MDHEN and SYDVKM. This CDR3 contains 14 residues. The CDR3 loop is CASRRTSGSNEQFF. In DNA form, the CDR3 reads TGTGCCAGCAGACGGACTAGCGGGAGTAATGAGCAGTTCTTC. The complete variable domain, with remaining parts taken from reference TRBV28 and TRBJ2-1, reads DVKVTQSSRYLVKRTGEKVFLECVQDMDHENMFWYRQDPGLGLRLIYFSYDVKMKEKGDIPEGYSVSREKKERFSLILESASTNQTSMYLCASRRTSGSNEQFFGPGTRLTVL.

V and J are TRBV4-2 and TRBJ1-5; perhaps TRBD1 as D (5 bases). Germline V CDR1 and CDR2: LGHNA, YNFKEQ. V was clipped by 0 bases and J by 6 bases, with 9 bases between them. The CDR3 sequence is 14 residues long. The CDR3 protein is CASSQDRGSQPQHF. In DNA, the CDR3 is TGTGCCAGCAGCCAAGATCGGGGGAGTCAGCCCCAGCATTTT.

The genes are TRBV4-3 and TRBJ2-2; 10 nucleotides line up with TRBD1. V was clipped by 4 bases and J by 1 base; unmatched bases: 3. Germline V lookup: CDR1 LGHNA, CDR2 YSLEER. The CDR3 totals 16 residues. The CDR3 nucleotides are TGCGCCAGCAGCCCCAGGACAGGGGGGAACACCGGGGAGCTGTTTTTT. Translation: CASSPRTGGNTGELFF.